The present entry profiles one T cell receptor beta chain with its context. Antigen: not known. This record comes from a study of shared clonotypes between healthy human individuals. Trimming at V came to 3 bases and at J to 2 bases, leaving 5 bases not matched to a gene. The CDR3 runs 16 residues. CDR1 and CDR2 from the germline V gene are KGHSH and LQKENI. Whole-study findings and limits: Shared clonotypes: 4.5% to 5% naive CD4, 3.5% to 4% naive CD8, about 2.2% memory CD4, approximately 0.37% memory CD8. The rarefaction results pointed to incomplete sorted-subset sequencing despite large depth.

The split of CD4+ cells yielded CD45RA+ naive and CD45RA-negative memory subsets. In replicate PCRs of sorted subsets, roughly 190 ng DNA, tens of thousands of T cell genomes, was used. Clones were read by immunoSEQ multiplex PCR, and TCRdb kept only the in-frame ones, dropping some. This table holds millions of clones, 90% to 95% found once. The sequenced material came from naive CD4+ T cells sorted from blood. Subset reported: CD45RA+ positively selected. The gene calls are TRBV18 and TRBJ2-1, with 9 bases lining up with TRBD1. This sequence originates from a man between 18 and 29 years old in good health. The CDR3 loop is CASSPPGQGPYNEQFF. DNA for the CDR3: TGTGCCAGCTCACCCCCGGGACAGGGACCCTACAATGAGCAGTTCTTC.